These 2 T cell receptor beta chains were sequenced from one sample in a study of blood T cell repertoires in COVID-19. The method was immunoSEQ multiplex PCR; TCRdb's version includes in-frame clones alone and lacks a portion of them. Counted here are about 110,000 clones, over 65% occurring once; the ten biggest clones make up 1.5% to 2%. Sequencing was performed on peripheral blood. The receptors shown here come from a woman in her 40s with acute or convalescent COVID-19.

V and J are TRBV4-1 and TRBJ2-2; perhaps TRBD1 as D (5 bases). Trimming removed 1 base from V and 2 bases from J, with 14 bases in between. The germline V gene encodes CDR1 MGHRA and CDR2 YSYEKL. The CDR3 loop spans 17 amino acids. CDR3 coding DNA: TGCGCCAGCAGCCAAGGTGTAGGGCAGGGAAACACCGGGGAGCTGTTTTTT. This translates into CASSQGVGQGNTGELFF.

V usage is TRBV27 and J usage is TRBJ2-7; maybe TRBD2 (6 bases). V dropped 5 bases and J dropped 4 bases, with 18 bases sitting between them. Germline loops: CDR1 MNHEY, CDR2 SMNVEV (reference sequence). CDR3 length: 15 residues. CDR3 in amino acids: CASSLSSSGRYEQYF. The CDR3 DNA is TGTGCCAGCAGTCTTTCCTCGTCGGGGAGGTACGAGCAGTACTTC.